The 21 T cell receptor beta chains in this list originate from one sample, sequenced in a study of T-cell reconstitution after alpha-beta-depleted transplantation in children. Construction of the TCRbeta library involved unique molecular identifiers. TCRdb re-analysed the PCR reads in MiXCR, keeping a single row per CDR3 protein. The sample lists 490,000 or so distinct CDR3 sequences; approximately 13% were seen once. Sequenced here: PBMCs from the stem cell graft donor, sampled from the stem cell graft. The receptors here all came from a human donor who donated a stem cell graft to a child with combined immunodeficiency.

This clonotype was seen a handful of times. V is TRBV27 and J is TRBJ2-7; 8 bases align to TRBD1. The CDR3 spans 15 residues. The V gene's germline CDR1 is MNHEY and CDR2 SMNVEV (reference sequence). The ends lost 6 bases at V and 2 bases at J; junction bases unmatched: 9. For the CDR3, the DNA is TGTGCCAGCAGAGCTACAGGGGGTCCCACCTACGAGCAGTACTTC. It codes for CASRATGGPTYEQYF.

J is TRBJ2-6 and V is TRBV2, with D hard to call. The CDR3 is made up of 16 amino acids. Germline V lookup: CDR1 SNHLY, CDR2 FYNNEI. The V end lost 7 bases, the J end lost 0 bases, and 13 bases lay between the germline ends. The CDR3 nucleotides read TGTGCCAGCACCAAGACACATAGCTCTGGGGCCAACGTCCTGACTTTC. It translates to CASTKTHSSGANVLTF.

The CDR3 spells CASSLYGGHEQYF. Here the CDR3 DNA reads TGTGCCAGCAGTCTGTACGGGGGCCACGAGCAGTACTTC. The chain is built from TRBV28 and TRBJ2-7; D may match TRBD1 or TRBD2 (6 bases each). The ends were cut back, 5 bases at V and 5 bases at J, with 13 bases in the middle. This CDR3 has 13 amino acids. CDR1 and CDR2 (germline): MDHEN, SYDVKM.

V and J are TRBV6-2 or TRBV6-3 and TRBJ1-2, with D perhaps TRBD1 (6 bases). The CDR3 is 15 residues long. Trimming removed 2 bases at V and 8 bases at J, with 18 bases between. CDR1 and CDR2 (germline): MNHEY, SVGEGT. The CDR3 DNA is TGTGCCAGCAGTTACCATCCGGCACAGGGTTCCGGCTACACCTTC. Its translation: CASSYHPAQGSGYTF.

This clonotype was seen many times. V and J are TRBV6-2 or TRBV6-3 and TRBJ2-1, with 12 nucleotides matching TRBD2. V was pared by 6 bases and J by 6 bases, with 6 bases of the junction left unmatched. The germline V gene encodes CDR1 MNHEY and CDR2 SVGEGT. This CDR3 has 15 residues. CDR3 DNA: TGTGCCAGCAGCAACCTAGCGGGAGGGCCCAATGAGCAGTTCTTC. This codes for CASSNLAGGPNEQFF.

This clonotype appeared many times. The chain combines TRBV7-2 with TRBJ2-3; 7 bases align to TRBD2. CDR1 is SGHTA and CDR2 is FQGNSA in the germline V gene. V lost 8 bases and J lost 3; bases outside the gene matches: 8. The length of the CDR3 is 14 residues. CDR3: CASETGGLTDTQYF. CDR3 coding DNA: TGTGCCAGCGAAACGGGGGGTCTTACAGATACGCAGTATTTT.

V gene TRBV6-2 or TRBV6-3 combines with J gene TRBJ2-1; D remains ambiguous. Germline V gene sequence: CDR1 MNHEY, CDR2 SVGEGT. This CDR3 has 16 residues. Trimming shortened V by 5 bases and J by 4 bases, and 18 bases separated the two germline ends. The CDR3 here is CASSHPLLIRYNEQFF. The CDR3 coding sequence is TGTGCCAGCAGTCATCCCTTACTGATCCGGTACAATGAGCAGTTCTTC.

The V call is TRBV27, the J call TRBJ2-7; 7 bases match TRBD2. Trimming cost V 3 bases and J 2 bases; bases outside gene matches: 4. The CDR3 extends over 14 amino acids. From germline, CDR1 is MNHEY and CDR2 SMNVEV (reference sequence). The CDR3 reads CASSFSSGPYEQYF. For the CDR3, the DNA is TGTGCCAGCAGTTTCTCTAGCGGCCCCTACGAGCAGTACTTC.

This clonotype was seen only a few times. The chain uses TRBV29-1 and TRBJ2-2, with D possibly being TRBD2 (7 bases). The CDR3 covers 14 residues. Germline CDR1 and CDR2: SQVTM and ANQGSEA. The V end was cut by 3 bases, the J end by 4 bases, with 12 bases between. CDR3 protein: CSVDWGGGTGELFF. The DNA for the CDR3 is TGCAGCGTTGATTGGGGGGGCGGCACCGGGGAGCTGTTTTTT.

This rearrangement joins TRBV29-1 to TRBJ2-1, with 8 bases that match TRBD2. This CDR3 comprises 14 residues. In germline, CDR1 is SQVTM, CDR2 ANQGSEA. J gave up 5 bases and V 7 bases, and 10 bases lay outside the gene matches. DNA of the CDR3: TGCAGCGGCCGTCCTAGCGGGCCAAACAATGAGCAGTTCTTC. Translating it yields CSGRPSGPNNEQFF.

V is TRBV30 and J is TRBJ1-5, with D perhaps TRBD1 (5 bases). The germline V and J ends were trimmed by 3 bases and 2 bases, with 20 bases remaining between them. CDR3 length: 17 residues. In germline, CDR1 is GTSNPN, CDR2 SVGIG (reference sequence). The CDR3 coding sequence is TGTGCCTGGAGCTACCCGGGGGGGTCCCTTGGCAATCAGCCCCAGCATTTT. It yields the protein CAWSYPGGSLGNQPQHF.

In its sample, this clonotype was seen a few times. The chain joins TRBV7-8 to TRBJ2-7; TRBD1 matches 9 bases. CDR3 length: 16 residues. V dropped 3 bases and J dropped 3; count of bases not matched to a gene: 9. Germline V gene sequence: CDR1 SGHVS, CDR2 FQNEAQ. CDR3 nucleotide sequence: TGTGCCAGCAGCTTGCAAGGACAGGGGCTCAACTACGAGCAGTACTTC. It codes for CASSLQGQGLNYEQYF.

This clonotype has ten or more counts. The chain carries TRBV5-1 and TRBJ2-7; a weak D match, TRBD1 (6 bases). The CDR3 sequence is 14 residues long. Germline CDR1 reads SGHRS; CDR2 reads YFSETQ. V was trimmed by 4 bases and J by 4 bases, leaving 15 bases between them. The CDR3 nucleotides are TGCGCCAGCAGCAGCCCGGACAGATTTTACGAGCAGTACTTC. Translation gives CASSSPDRFYEQYF.

This clonotype was picked up many times. The chain carries TRBV12-3 or TRBV12-4 and TRBJ2-7, with TRBD2 as a possible D gene (5 bases). The CDR3 covers 16 residues. With 6 bases removed from V and 0 bases from J, the gap between germline ends came to 18 bases. As DNA, the CDR3 is TGTGCCAGCAGCCTCGTAGTTTCGAGGGCCTCCTACGAGCAGTACTTC. Amino acid sequence: CASSLVVSRASYEQYF.

In its sample, this clonotype was seen a few times. The rearrangement joins TRBV12-3 or TRBV12-4 to TRBJ2-3; 7 nucleotides agree with TRBD2. The CDR3 spans 17 residues. The V segment lost 2 bases and the J segment 2 bases; nucleotides outside the gene matches: 10. The CDR3 reads CASSLLADPPFTDTQYF. In nucleotides, the CDR3 is TGTGCCAGCAGTTTACTAGCGGACCCTCCTTTCACAGATACGCAGTATTTT.

This clonotype was recorded a few times. The chain uses TRBV5-1 and TRBJ2-3; a weak D match, TRBD2 (5 bases). The ends were cut back, 5 bases at V and 2 bases at J, with 15 bases in the middle. CDR3 size: 15 residues. CDR1 SGHRS and CDR2 YFSETQ come from the germline V gene. CDR3 nucleotides: TGCGCCAGCAGATTTACTAGGGAAACCACAGATACGCAGTATTTT. As protein: CASRFTRETTDTQYF.

The chain employs TRBV20-1 and TRBJ1-3; tentatively, D is TRBD1 (5 bases). Germline CDR1 and CDR2: DFQATT and SNEGSKA (reference sequence). V was pared by 5 bases and J by 4 bases, with 12 bases between. The CDR3 runs to 13 residues. DNA of the CDR3: TGCAGTGCTGCTCATGGGGCCGGAAACACCATATATTTT. Its protein is CSAAHGAGNTIYF.

This clonotype was seen only a few times. The chain is built from TRBV4-3 and TRBJ2-5, with D perhaps given as TRBD1 or TRBD2 (5 bases each). Between the trimmed V and J ends, which lost 0 bases and 1 base, there was a span of 9 bases. This CDR3 contains 15 residues. CDR1 and CDR2 (germline): LGHNA, YSLEER. Here the CDR3 reads CASSQDVGPQETQYF. CDR3 DNA sequence: TGCGCCAGCAGCCAAGACGTGGGACCCCAAGAGACCCAGTACTTC.

This clonotype has a count of ten or more. V is TRBV29-1 and J is TRBJ2-3, with TRBD1 identical over 9 bases. V lost 5 bases to trimming and J lost 5 bases; unmatched junction nucleotides: 5. The CDR3 has 13 amino acids. In germline, CDR1 is SQVTM, CDR2 ANQGSEA. DNA for the CDR3: TGCAGCGTTCGGACAGGGGCTGGAGATACGCAGTATTTT. It yields the protein CSVRTGAGDTQYF.

This clonotype was seen a few times. This chain connects TRBV7-9 to TRBJ2-1; 12 positions agree with TRBD2. After removal of 9 bases from V and 8 bases from J, the junction contained 17 bases not matched to a gene. The CDR3 contains 17 residues. Per germline, CDR1 SEHNR and CDR2 FQNEAQ (reference sequence). This chain's CDR3 is CASTWARLAGALDEQFF. In nucleotides, the CDR3 is TGTGCCAGTACCTGGGCCAGACTAGCGGGAGCCCTTGATGAGCAGTTCTTC.

This clonotype was recorded many times. In DNA form, the CDR3 reads TGTGCCAGCAGCGCGGGACTCCAGGCTCAATTGGGGACCCAGTACTTC. It translates to CASSAGLQAQLGTQYF. This chain links TRBV9 with TRBJ2-5; weak D call: TRBD2 (6 bases). This CDR3 is built from 16 residues. The germline V gene encodes CDR1 SGDLS and CDR2 YYNGEE. Trimming took 3 bases from V and 7 from J, leaving 22 bases between them. Complete variable domain (other parts from reference TRBV9 and TRBJ2-5): DSGVTQTPKHLITATGQRVTLRCSPRSGDLSVYWYQQSLDQGLQFLIQYYNGEERAKGNILERFSAQQFPDLHSELNLSSLELGDSALYFCASSAGLQAQLGTQYFGPGTRLLVL.